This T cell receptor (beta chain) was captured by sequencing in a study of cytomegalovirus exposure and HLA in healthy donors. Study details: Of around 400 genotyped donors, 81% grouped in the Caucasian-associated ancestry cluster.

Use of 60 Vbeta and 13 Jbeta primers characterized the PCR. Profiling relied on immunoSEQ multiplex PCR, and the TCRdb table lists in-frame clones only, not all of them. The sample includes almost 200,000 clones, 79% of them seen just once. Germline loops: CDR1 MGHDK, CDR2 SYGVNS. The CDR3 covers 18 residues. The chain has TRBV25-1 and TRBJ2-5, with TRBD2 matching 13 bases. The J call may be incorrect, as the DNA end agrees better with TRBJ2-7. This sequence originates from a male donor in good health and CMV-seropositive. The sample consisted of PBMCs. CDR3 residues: CASSGTGTSGITSYEQYF. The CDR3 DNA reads TGTGCCAGCAGTGGGACCGGGACTAGCGGGATCACCTCCTACGAGCAGTACTTC.